This T cell receptor beta chain was sequenced for a study of CD8 T cells in ankylosing spondylitis. General observations from the study: Matched synovial fluid from ankylosing spondylitis patients was reported to be enriched for disease-linked clones. About 8 highly homologous variants made up a TCR beta motif, and this motif appeared characteristic of ankylosing spondylitis blood.

As concerns this clonotype: Its specificity is unknown.

A quantitative 5'-RACE method, one with molecular barcodes, was used to make TCR beta libraries. MiXCR, run by TCRdb on the 5' RACE reads, gives a single entry per CDR3 protein. The data show about 140,000 distinct CDR3 sequences, roughly 8.8% seen once. The CDR3 runs 15 residues. Germline assignment: CDR1 SGHTA and CDR2 FQGTGA. V lost 6 bases to trimming and J lost 0 bases, with 13 bases between them. The sequence derives from a male donor with ankylosing spondylitis. Sequencing was carried out using synovial fluid, either unsorted or a sorted T cell fraction (not recorded which). The genes are TRBV7-3 and TRBJ2-3; D is tentatively TRBD1 or TRBD2 (5 bases each). This CDR3 is CASRPGASSTDTQYF. Written as DNA, the CDR3 is TGTGCCAGCAGGCCCGGGGCTTCGAGCACAGATACGCAGTATTTT.